This T cell receptor beta chain was observed in a study of graft-versus-host responses after intestinal transplantation. Across the study: Anti-thymocyte globulin induction was given to all recipients, followed by tacrolimus and steroids for approximately three years.

The assay was immunoSEQ multiplex PCR, and TCRdb's table has in-frame clones only and misses some. The sample contains approximately 38,000 clones, about four fifths of which appear only once. Study-level results: Elevated graft-versus-host to host-versus-graft clonal ratios in allografts were recorded for patients with graft-donor T cell macrochimerism.

V dropped 0 bases and J dropped 4 bases, with 10 bases sitting between them. Germline V gives CDR1 MGHRA, CDR2 YSYEKL. The CDR3 has 15 amino acids. This clone appeared a single time. Its antigen remains unidentified. This receptor was identified in a human patient who received an intestinal transplant, so some T cells may come from the graft donor. This chain links TRBV4-1 with TRBJ2-4; D is undetermined. Sequencing used PBMCs, obtained 1070 days after transplant. The CDR3 sequence is CASSQDLGWKNIQYF. Here the CDR3 DNA reads TGCGCCAGCAGCCAAGATTTGGGCTGGAAAAACATTCAGTACTTC.